This T cell receptor (beta chain) was captured in a study of blood T cells in healthy people across ages. V was cut by 7 bases and J by 0 bases, with 11 bases left in between. This CDR3 is built from 14 residues. Germline values: CDR1 MNHEY, CDR2 SVGEGT. Notes on the study in general: Aged donors had fewer naive CD4+ cells and lower diversity than long-lived donors.

About this clonotype: Its antigen is not known.

With a J-beta primer mix and a sample-barcoded 5' primer, a second PCR ran roughly 6 to 12 cycles. TCRdb re-derived calls from the 5' RACE reads in MiXCR, one entry per CDR3 protein. This sample has 650,000 to 1,000,000 distinct CDR3 sequences; about 37% occur once, and the top ten carry 13%. The specimen sequenced was blood. V and J are TRBV6-2 or TRBV6-3 and TRBJ2-3; the D is unclear. This sequence was found in a man aged 18 to 30 in good health. DNA of the CDR3: TGTGCCAGCATTGCATTCGGCAGCACAGATACGCAGTATTTT. Its translation: CASIAFGSTDTQYF.